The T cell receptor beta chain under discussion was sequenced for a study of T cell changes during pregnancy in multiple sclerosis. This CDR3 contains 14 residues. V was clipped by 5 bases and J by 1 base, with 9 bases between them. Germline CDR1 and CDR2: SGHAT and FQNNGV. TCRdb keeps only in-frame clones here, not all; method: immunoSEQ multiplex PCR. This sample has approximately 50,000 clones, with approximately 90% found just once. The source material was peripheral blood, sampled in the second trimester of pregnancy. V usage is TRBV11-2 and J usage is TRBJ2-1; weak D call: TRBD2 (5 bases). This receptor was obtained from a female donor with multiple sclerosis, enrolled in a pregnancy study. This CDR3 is CASSGSISYNEQFF. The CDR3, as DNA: TGTGCCAGCAGCGGGAGCATTTCCTACAATGAGCAGTTCTTC.